A single sample gave rise to the 11 T cell receptor beta chains below, sequenced in a study of identical twins. TCRdb independently ran MiXCR on the 5' RACE reads; one entry per CDR3 protein. The table lists nearly 250,000 distinct CDR3 sequences, about 7% of them singletons. The same data also went into a second study, on yellow fever vaccine responses in identical twins.

Specimen: memory (CD45RO+) T cells sorted from blood. The receptors derive from a woman under 30 in good health.

This clonotype occurred many times. V is TRBV5-6 and J is TRBJ1-1, with D unresolved. The CDR3 runs 12 residues. Germline CDR1 SGHDT, CDR2 YYEEEE. The germline V and J ends were trimmed by 3 bases and 4 bases, with 7 bases remaining between them. The chain's CDR3 is CASSWESTEAFF. CDR3 nucleotides: TGTGCCAGCAGCTGGGAGAGCACTGAAGCTTTCTTT.

This clonotype was seen a few times. The CDR3 region is CASSHGTSGGNEQFF. The DNA for the CDR3 is TGTGCCAGCAGTCACGGGACTAGCGGGGGGAATGAGCAGTTCTTC. The chain joins TRBV7-8 to TRBJ2-1; 15 bases match TRBD2. Trimming at V came to 6 bases and at J to 7 bases, leaving 4 bases not matched to a gene. The CDR3 consists of 15 residues. From germline, CDR1 is SGHVS and CDR2 FQNEAQ. Full variable domain (missing parts from reference TRBV7-8 and TRBJ2-1): GAGVSQSPRYKVAKRGQDVALRCDPISGHVSLFWYQQALGQGPEFLTYFQNEAQLDKSGLPSDRFFAERPEGSVSTLKIQRTQQEDSAVYLCASSHGTSGGNEQFFGPGTRLTVL.

There are many counts of this clonotype. The chain combines TRBV20-1 with TRBJ2-1; 11 positions agree with TRBD2. CDR1 and CDR2 from the germline V gene are DFQATT and SNEGSKA (reference sequence). V was pared by 5 bases and J by 6 bases, with 6 bases of the junction left unmatched. This CDR3 is built from 14 residues. The CDR3 is CSAATSGIGNEQFF. The CDR3 DNA reads as TGCAGTGCTGCGACTAGCGGGATTGGCAATGAGCAGTTCTTC.

This clonotype was recorded a few times. The rearrangement joins TRBV20-1 to TRBJ2-5; 8 positions match TRBD2. The J segment lost 5 bases and the V segment lost 5 bases, leaving 10 bases of the junction unmatched. Germline loops: CDR1 DFQATT, CDR2 SNEGSKA (reference sequence). This CDR3 region has 14 residues. CDR3 in DNA: TGCAGTGCTGGATACAGCGGGGGCCGGGAGACCCAGTACTTC. As protein: CSAGYSGGRETQYF.

This clonotype was detected a few times. This chain links TRBV20-1 with TRBJ2-7; 7 bases are shared with TRBD2. This CDR3 region has 13 residues. The ends lost 6 bases at V and 3 bases at J; junction bases unmatched: 8. CDR1 is DFQATT and CDR2 is SNEGSKA in the germline V gene (reference sequence). The CDR3 is CSALSGPNYEQYF. In DNA form, the CDR3 reads TGCAGTGCCCTTAGCGGGCCCAACTACGAGCAGTACTTC.

The chain is built from TRBV20-1 and TRBJ2-5; weak D call: TRBD1 (5 bases). The CDR3 extends over 12 amino acids. CDR1 and CDR2 (germline): DFQATT, SNEGSKA (reference sequence). V was clipped by 6 bases and J by 1 base, with 9 bases between them. CDR3 DNA sequence: TGCAGTGCCCTGGGGCGCCAAGAGACCCAGTACTTC. This gives the protein CSALGRQETQYF.

This clonotype was picked up many times. V gene TRBV12-3 or TRBV12-4 combines with J gene TRBJ2-1; D assignment may be TRBD1 or TRBD2 (5 bases each). The V end lost 6 bases, the J end lost 5 bases, and 8 bases lay between the germline ends. The CDR3 extends over 12 amino acids. In DNA, the CDR3 is TGTGCCAGCAGAGGGACCCACAATGAGCAGTTCTTC. Its protein product is CASRGTHNEQFF.

In this sample, this clonotype turned up many times. The CDR3 loop reads CASSSPGLAGVKIYNEQFF. The CDR3 DNA reads as TGTGCCAGCAGCTCCCCGGGACTAGCGGGAGTGAAGATCTACAATGAGCAGTTCTTC. The chain uses TRBV11-1 and TRBJ2-1; TRBD2 matches at 14 bases. In germline, CDR1 is SGHAT, CDR2 FQDESV (reference sequence). This CDR3 has 19 residues. Trimming at V came to 4 bases and at J to 3 bases, leaving 11 bases not matched to a gene.

This clonotype was counted at least ten times. V and J are TRBV28 and TRBJ2-7; the match to TRBD2 covers 7 bases. This CDR3 comprises 14 residues. Unmatched junction bases numbered 12, after V lost 6 bases and J lost 7 bases. Germline CDR1 and CDR2: MDHEN and SYDVKM. The CDR3 DNA sequence: TGTGCCAGCAGCCTTAGCGGGCGTCCTTGGGAGCAGTACTTC. Amino acid sequence: CASSLSGRPWEQYF.

Only a few counts were recorded for this clonotype. The chain joins TRBV20-1 to TRBJ1-1; D is undetermined. Germline V CDR1 and CDR2: DFQATT, SNEGSKA (reference sequence). The CDR3 has 12 residues. Trimming removed 0 bases from V and 1 base from J, with 3 bases in between. The CDR3: CSARDGNTEAFF. As DNA, the CDR3 is TGCAGTGCTAGAGATGGGAACACTGAAGCTTTCTTT.

The chain's CDR3 is CASSFSRGQADTQYF. CDR3 sequence (DNA): TGTGCCAGCAGCTTTAGCAGGGGGCAAGCAGATACGCAGTATTTT. The chain couples TRBV7-2 to TRBJ2-3, with 8 bases fitting TRBD1. CDR1 is SGHTA and CDR2 is FQGNSA in the germline V gene. CDR3 length: 15 residues. The V segment lost 3 bases and the J segment 4 bases; nucleotides outside the gene matches: 6.